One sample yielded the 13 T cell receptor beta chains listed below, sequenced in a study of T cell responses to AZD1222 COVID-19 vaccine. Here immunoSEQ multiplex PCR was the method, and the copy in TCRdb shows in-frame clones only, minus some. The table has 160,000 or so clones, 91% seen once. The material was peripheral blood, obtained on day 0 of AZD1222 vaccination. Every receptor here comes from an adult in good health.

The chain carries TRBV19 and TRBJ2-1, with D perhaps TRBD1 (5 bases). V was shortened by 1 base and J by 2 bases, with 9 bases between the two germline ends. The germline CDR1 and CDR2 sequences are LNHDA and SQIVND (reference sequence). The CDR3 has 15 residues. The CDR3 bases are TGTGCCAGTAGTATAGTCGCAGGGACCTACAATGAGCAGTTCTTC. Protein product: CASSIVAGTYNEQFF.

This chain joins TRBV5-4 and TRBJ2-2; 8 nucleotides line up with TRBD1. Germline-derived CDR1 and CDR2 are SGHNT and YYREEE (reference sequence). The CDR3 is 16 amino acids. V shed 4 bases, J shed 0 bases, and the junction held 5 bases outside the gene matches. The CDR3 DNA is TGTGCCAGCAGCCAGTGGACAGGGCCGAACACCGGGGAGCTGTTTTTT. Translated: CASSQWTGPNTGELFF.

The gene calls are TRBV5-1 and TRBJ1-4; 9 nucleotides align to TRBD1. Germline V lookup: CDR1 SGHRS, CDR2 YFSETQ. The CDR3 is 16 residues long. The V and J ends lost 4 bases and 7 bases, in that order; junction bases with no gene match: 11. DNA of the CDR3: TGCGCCAGCAGCGCCGCTCCCGGACAGGGGCTTGAAAAACTGTTTTTT. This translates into CASSAAPGQGLEKLFF. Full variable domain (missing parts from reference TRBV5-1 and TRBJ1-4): KAGVTQTPRYLIKTRGQQVTLSCSPISGHRSVSWYQQTPGQGLQFLFEYFSETQRNKGNFPGRFSGRQFSNSRSEMNVSTLELGDSALYLCASSAAPGQGLEKLFFGSGTQLSVL.

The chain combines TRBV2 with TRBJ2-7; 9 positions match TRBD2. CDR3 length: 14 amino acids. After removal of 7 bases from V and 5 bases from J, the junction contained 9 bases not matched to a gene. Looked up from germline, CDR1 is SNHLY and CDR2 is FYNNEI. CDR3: CASKFPSGIDEQYF. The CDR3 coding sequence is TGTGCCAGCAAGTTCCCTAGCGGGATAGACGAGCAGTACTTC.

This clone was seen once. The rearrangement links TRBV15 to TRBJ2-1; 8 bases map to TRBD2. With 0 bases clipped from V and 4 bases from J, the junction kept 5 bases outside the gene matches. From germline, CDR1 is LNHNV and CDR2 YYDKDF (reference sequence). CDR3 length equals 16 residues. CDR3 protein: CATSRDGAGVYNEQFF. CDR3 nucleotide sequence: TGTGCCACCAGCAGAGATGGAGCGGGAGTGTACAATGAGCAGTTCTTC. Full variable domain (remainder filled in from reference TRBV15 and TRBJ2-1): DAMVIQNPRYQVTQFGKPVTLSCSQTLNHNVMYWYQQKSSQAPKLLFHYYDKDFNNEADTPDNFQSRRPNTSFCFLDIRSPGLGDTAMYLCATSRDGAGVYNEQFFGPGTRLTVL.

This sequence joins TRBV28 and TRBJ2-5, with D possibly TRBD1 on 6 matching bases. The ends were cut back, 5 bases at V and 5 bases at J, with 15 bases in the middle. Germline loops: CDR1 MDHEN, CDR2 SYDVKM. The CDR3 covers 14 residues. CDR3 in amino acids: CASSPQGSRETQYF. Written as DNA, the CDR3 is TGTGCCAGCAGTCCCCAGGGGAGCAGGGAGACCCAGTACTTC.

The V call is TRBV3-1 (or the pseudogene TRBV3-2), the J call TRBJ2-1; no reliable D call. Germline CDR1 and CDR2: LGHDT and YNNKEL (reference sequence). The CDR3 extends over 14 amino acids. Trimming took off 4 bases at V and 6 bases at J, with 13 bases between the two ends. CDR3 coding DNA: TGTGCCAGCAGCCGGATTAGTAATGCCAATGAGCAGTTCTTC. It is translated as CASSRISNANEQFF.

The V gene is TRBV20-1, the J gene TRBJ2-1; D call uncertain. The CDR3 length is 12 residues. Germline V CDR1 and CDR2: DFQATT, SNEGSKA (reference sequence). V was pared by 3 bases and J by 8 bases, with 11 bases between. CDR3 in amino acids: CSASPGLDEQFF. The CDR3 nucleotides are TGCAGTGCTAGTCCCGGGTTGGATGAGCAGTTCTTC.

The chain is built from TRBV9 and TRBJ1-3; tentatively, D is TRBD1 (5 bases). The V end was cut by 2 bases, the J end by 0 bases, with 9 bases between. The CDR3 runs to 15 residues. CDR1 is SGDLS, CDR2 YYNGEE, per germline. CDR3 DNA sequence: TGTGCCAGCAGCGTCACAGGTCCCTCTGGAAACACCATATATTTT. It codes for CASSVTGPSGNTIYF. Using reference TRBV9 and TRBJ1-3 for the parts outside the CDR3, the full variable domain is DSGVTQTPKHLITATGQRVTLRCSPRSGDLSVYWYQQSLDQGLQFLIQYYNGEERAKGNILERFSAQQFPDLHSELNLSSLELGDSALYFCASSVTGPSGNTIYFGEGSWLTVV.

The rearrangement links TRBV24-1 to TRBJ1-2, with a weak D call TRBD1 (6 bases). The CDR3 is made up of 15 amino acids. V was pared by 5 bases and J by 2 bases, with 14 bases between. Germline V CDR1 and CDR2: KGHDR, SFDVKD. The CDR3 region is CATSAGGEGNYGYTF. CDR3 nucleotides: TGTGCCACCAGTGCGGGGGGCGAGGGGAACTATGGCTACACCTTC.

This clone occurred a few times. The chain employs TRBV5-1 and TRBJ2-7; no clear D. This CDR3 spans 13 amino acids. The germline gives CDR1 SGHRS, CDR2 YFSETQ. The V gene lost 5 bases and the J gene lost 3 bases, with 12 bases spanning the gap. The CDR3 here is CASSFDDGYEQYF. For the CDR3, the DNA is TGCGCCAGCAGTTTCGATGACGGCTACGAGCAGTACTTC.

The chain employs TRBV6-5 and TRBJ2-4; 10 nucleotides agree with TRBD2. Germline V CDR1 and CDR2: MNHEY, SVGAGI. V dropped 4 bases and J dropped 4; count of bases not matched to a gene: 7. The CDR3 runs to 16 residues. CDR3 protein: CASSSRTSGLKNIQYF. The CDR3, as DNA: TGTGCCAGCAGTTCCAGGACTAGCGGATTGAAAAACATTCAGTACTTC.

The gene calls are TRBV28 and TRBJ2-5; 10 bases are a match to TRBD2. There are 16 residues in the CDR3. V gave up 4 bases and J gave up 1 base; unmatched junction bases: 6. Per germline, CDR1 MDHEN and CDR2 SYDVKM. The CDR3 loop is CASSSPSGRGQETQYF. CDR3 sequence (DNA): TGTGCCAGCAGTTCCCCTAGCGGGAGAGGCCAAGAGACCCAGTACTTC.